This passage covers 6 T cell receptor beta chains from one sample sequenced in a study of cytomegalovirus exposure and HLA in healthy donors. PCR amplification relied on 60 Vbeta primers (plus 13 Jbeta primers). The method was immunoSEQ multiplex PCR; TCRdb's version includes in-frame clones alone and lacks a portion of them. Here the sample spans about 140,000 clones, 70% being singletons. Sequenced sample: PBMCs. Every receptor here comes from a woman aged 25-40 years in good health and CMV-seronegative.

This rearrangement joins TRBV5-1 to TRBJ2-5; the match to TRBD2 covers 9 bases. This CDR3 comprises 13 residues. The junction had 1 base not matched to a gene; V was cut back by 5 bases and J by 2 bases. Germline values: CDR1 SGHRS, CDR2 YFSETQ. CDR3 sequence (DNA): TGCGCCAGCAGAAGCGGGGGGCAAGAGACCCAGTACTTC. Translating gives CASRSGGQETQYF.

Comment on this clone: Additional DNA sequences in this sample encode the identical CDR3. The V call is TRBV7-9, the J call TRBJ2-3, with 7 bases aligning to TRBD1. The CDR3 covers 14 residues. Per the germline V gene, CDR1 is SEHNR and CDR2 is FQNEAQ (reference sequence). J lost 1 base, V lost 2 bases, and 0 bases had no gene match. This CDR3 reads CASSLTGGTDTQYF. The CDR3 nucleotides are TGTGCCAGCAGCTTAACAGGGGGCACAGATACGCAGTATTTT.

The sample holds a few counts of this clone. This chain joins TRBV7-3 and TRBJ2-5; 9 bases agree with TRBD2. The CDR3 loop spans 15 amino acids. The ends lost 2 bases at V and 4 bases at J; junction bases unmatched: 5. CDR1 SGHTA and CDR2 FQGTGA come from the germline V gene. CDR3 DNA sequence: TGTGCCAGCAGCTTAGCGGGGGGGGCCGGAGAGACCCAGTACTTC. Amino acid sequence: CASSLAGGAGETQYF.

The V call is TRBV2, the J call TRBJ1-4; possible D gene TRBD1, 5 bases. The CDR3 has 13 residues. V was cut by 6 bases and J by 6 bases, with 11 bases left in between. Germline-derived CDR1 and CDR2 are SNHLY and FYNNEI. CDR3 coding DNA: TGTGCCAGCAGCTTCCTGGGGCATGAAAAACTGTTTTTT. Translating gives CASSFLGHEKLFF.

This chain links TRBV5-1 with TRBJ2-1, with 10 positions matching TRBD2. This CDR3 is 15 amino acids long. Germline assignment: CDR1 SGHRS and CDR2 YFSETQ. The V and J ends lost 5 bases and 2 bases, in that order; junction bases with no gene match: 4. DNA of the CDR3: TGCGCCAGCAGGTTAAGCGGGGGGGCCTACAATGAGCAGTTCTTC. It yields the protein CASRLSGGAYNEQFF. Using reference TRBV5-1 and TRBJ2-1 for the parts outside the CDR3, the full variable domain is KAGVTQTPRYLIKTRGQQVTLSCSPISGHRSVSWYQQTPGQGLQFLFEYFSETQRNKGNFPGRFSGRQFSNSRSEMNVSTLELGDSALYLCASRLSGGAYNEQFFGPGTRLTVL.

The chain combines TRBV7-8 with TRBJ2-2, with a possible D match to TRBD1 (5 bases). CDR1 is SGHVS, CDR2 FQNEAQ, per germline. V was pared by 4 bases and J by 0 bases, with 21 bases between. This CDR3 region has 19 residues. CDR3 DNA sequence: TGTGCCAGCAGCTCTAGGACAAAACTACACCTCGCGAACACCGGGGAGCTGTTTTTT. Its protein is CASSSRTKLHLANTGELFF. The variable domain in full, with the rest retrieved from reference TRBV7-8 and TRBJ2-2, is GAGVSQSPRYKVAKRGQDVALRCDPISGHVSLFWYQQALGQGPEFLTYFQNEAQLDKSGLPSDRFFAERPEGSVSTLKIQRTQQEDSAVYLCASSSRTKLHLANTGELFFGEGSRLTVL.